The rows below give T cell receptor beta chains drawn from one sample of a study of human T cells and chemical hapten exposure. TCRdb analysed the RACE reads with MiXCR anew, one entry per CDR3 protein. This sample has 210,000 or so distinct CDR3 sequences, with about 25% found just once. Specimen: whole blood, collected in connection with sensitization to the hapten diphenylcyclopropenone (DPC). These receptor sequences come from a woman aged 40 to 50 with alopecia areata. Some clones in this sample may be carry-over from other donors' samples. Both conserved end residues are trimmed from each CDR3.

>11|TRBV20-1|TRBJ1-1
SAKASLDTEAF
>11|TRBV20-1|TRBJ1-5
SASGTSNQPQH
>13|TRBV27|TRBJ2-7
ASSLFGAGKYEQY
>16|TRBV5-1|TRBJ2-3
ASSKGTSGHPFTDTQY
>13|TRBV6-1|TRBJ2-3
ASSPSGLGPDTQY
>16|TRBV10-3|TRBJ1-5
AAAGEVGARDSNQPQH
>10|TRBV10-3|TRBJ2-5
ATAGGQETQY
>16|TRBV6-2/TRBV6-3|TRBJ2-1
ATNRGRLAVSSYNEQF
>10|TRBV10-3|TRBJ2-7
AISGVNYEQY
>9|TRBV6-2/TRBV6-3|TRBJ2-1
ASSYGHEQF
>15|TRBV4-2|TRBJ2-5
ASSQNLARTMRETQY
>13|TRBV6-2/TRBV6-3|TRBJ1-4
ASSYFGKSDEKLF
>13|TRBV24-1|TRBJ2-1
ATSDQGRAYNEQF
>11|TRBV7-9|TRBJ2-7
ASSLGGFDEQY
>11|TRBV6-2/TRBV6-3|TRBJ2-1
ASTHSGGNEQF
>13|TRBV6-1|TRBJ1-1
ASSEGRGMNTEAF
>13|TRBV12-3/TRBV12-4|TRBJ2-1
ASSLLAGGSNEQF
>13|TRBV7-2|TRBJ2-5
ASSFGLAGAETQY
>13|TRBV20-1|TRBJ2-5
SARGDRREQETQY
>13|TRBV7-3|TRBJ2-6
ASSKQGRGANVLT
>13|TRBV10-3|TRBJ2-6
ATFRGGSGANVLT
>10|TRBV29-1|TRBJ2-7
SVGGTVYEQY
>13|TRBV5-1|TRBJ2-3
ASTLGPSSTDTQY
>10|TRBV10-3|TRBJ2-7
AIGGDTYEQY
>9|TRBV29-1|TRBJ2-2
SVEGAGELF
>12|TRBV3-1|TRBJ2-7
ASSHGTGGREQY
>11|TRBV29-1|TRBJ1-2
SVRERGVYGYI
>10|TRBV10-3|TRBJ1-2
AISAADYGYT
>14|TRBV12-3/TRBV12-4|TRBJ2-5
ASSLWGSRREETQY
>12|TRBV7-2|TRBJ2-7
ASSLRDSEGEQY
>12|TRBV4-3|TRBJ1-4
ASSQVGGGEKLF
>13|TRBV7-9|TRBJ2-3
ASSLGGARPDTQY
>13|TRBV11-1|TRBJ2-1
ASSPILAGVGEQF
>10|TRBV6-6|TRBJ2-7
ATWGGFDEQY
>11|TRBV27|TRBJ2-5
ASSSGQGAPQY
>17|TRBV14|TRBJ1-1
ASSQGYRAPNIADTEAF
>12|TRBV7-2|TRBJ2-7
ASSLISTGDEQY
>13|TRBV7-2|TRBJ2-3
ASSFGGGFTDTQY
>14|TRBV28|TRBJ1-5
ASSMLGTAYNQPQH
>11|TRBV12-3/TRBV12-4|TRBJ1-2
ASRATGGYGYT
>13|TRBV2|TRBJ2-1
ASKELAGRYNEQF
>11|TRBV20-1|TRBJ2-1
SALSGTSNEQF
>13|TRBV6-1|TRBJ1-1
ASSLSGGLGTEAF
>11|TRBV7-2|TRBJ1-2
ASSSDAQNGYT
>12|TRBV20-1|TRBJ2-5
SAREASGIETQY
>14|TRBV7-9|TRBJ2-3
ASSKPGGLLTDTQY
>14|TRBV25-1|TRBJ2-3
ASAGLSLLSTDTQY
>12|TRBV29-1|TRBJ2-1
SVRRDREGNEQF
>12|TRBV7-9|TRBJ2-2
ASSLSGSTGELF